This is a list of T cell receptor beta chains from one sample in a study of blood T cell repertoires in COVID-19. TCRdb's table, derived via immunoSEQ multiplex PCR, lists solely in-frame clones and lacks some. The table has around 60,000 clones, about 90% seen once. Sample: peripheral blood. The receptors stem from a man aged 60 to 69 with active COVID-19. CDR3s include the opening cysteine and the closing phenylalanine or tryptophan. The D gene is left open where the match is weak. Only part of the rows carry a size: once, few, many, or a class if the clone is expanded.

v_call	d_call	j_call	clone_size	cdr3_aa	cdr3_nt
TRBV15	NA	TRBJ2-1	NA	CATNAGSYNEQFF	TGTGCCACCAACGCGGGGTCCTACAATGAGCAGTTCTTC
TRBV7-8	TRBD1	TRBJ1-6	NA	CASSFRTGGNSPLHF	TGTGCCAGCAGCTTTCGGACAGGGGGCAATTCACCCCTCCACTTT
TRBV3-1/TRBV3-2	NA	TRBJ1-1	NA	CASSQGASLNTEAFF	TGTGCCAGCAGCCAAGGGGCCAGCTTGAACACTGAAGCTTTCTTT
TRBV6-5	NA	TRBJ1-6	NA	CASRDSYNSPLHF	TGTGCCAGCAGGGACTCTTATAATTCACCCCTCCACTTT
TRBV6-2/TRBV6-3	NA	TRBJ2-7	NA	CASSKGYNIDEQYF	TGTGCCAGCAGCAAGGGGTATAACATAGACGAGCAGTACTTC
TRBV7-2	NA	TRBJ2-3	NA	CASSLAGVTSTDTQYF	TGTGCCAGCAGCTTAGCGGGCGTAACTAGCACAGATACGCAGTATTTT
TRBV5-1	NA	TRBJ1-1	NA	CASSLAGGGEAFF	TGCGCCAGCAGCTTGGCAGGAGGAGGGGAAGCTTTCTTT
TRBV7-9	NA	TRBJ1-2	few	CASSNRAPGGYTF	TGTGCCAGCAGTAACAGGGCCCCGGGCGGCTACACCTTC
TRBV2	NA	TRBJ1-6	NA	CATFQSYNSPLHF	TGTGCCACCTTCCAGTCCTATAATTCACCCCTCCACTTT
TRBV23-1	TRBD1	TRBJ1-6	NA	CASSHLFRDRDSPLHF	TGCGCCAGCAGTCACTTATTCCGGGACAGGGATTCACCCCTCCACTTT
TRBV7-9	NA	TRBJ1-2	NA	CASSLASGLSF	TGTGCCAGCAGCTTAGCGTCAGGGCTGAGCTTC